This T cell receptor (beta chain) was captured in a study of blood T cell repertoires in COVID-19. Assignments of participants to cohorts depended upon their own reported clinical history. The CDR3 covers 13 residues. V lost 7 bases to trimming and J lost 6 bases; unmatched junction nucleotides: 7. Germline-derived CDR1 and CDR2 are KGHSH and LQKENI. How the authors handled the data: By means of reference gene primer amplification, nucleated cell counts were estimated. Sequenced by immunoSEQ multiplex PCR; TCRdb stores in-frame clones only, minus some. V, J and clone size were drawn from that table, and D and trimming were deduced from the DNA. The sample lists more than 300,000 clones, approximately 89% seen once, with 1.5% to 2% in the top ten.

Material: PBMCs or T cells enriched from blood (not recorded which). The J gene is TRBJ1-1, the V gene TRBV18, with TRBD1 matching 8 bases. The TCR comes from a man between 40 and 49 years old in a cohort exposed to, infected with or recovered from COVID-19 (not recorded which). The CDR3 nucleotides are TGTGCCAGCTTTATGGACAGGGTAGCTGAAGCTTTCTTT. Residues: CASFMDRVAEAFF.